Listed here are 14 T cell receptor beta chains from one sample, sequenced in a study of regulatory T cells in long-lasting Graves disease. Time point specified: newly diagnosed GD, antithyroid drugs for less than 3 months. The TCR library was made from RNA extracted from PBMCs. In building TCR beta libraries, iRepertoire HTBI primers were used together with Arm-PCR of CDR3 regions. TCRdb itself ran the multiplex PCR reads through MiXCR, one entry per CDR3 protein. The data show under 400,000 distinct CDR3 sequences, 16% seen once. These data also featured in a second study, about T cells in Graves' hyperthyroidism and ophthalmopathy.

Sequencing used peripheral blood mononuclear cells (PBMCs), obtained at new diagnosis, from a patient treated with antithyroid drugs. Receptors were obtained from a middle-aged man with Graves disease.

The sample holds many counts of this clonotype. V usage is TRBV6-1 and J usage is TRBJ2-3, with TRBD2 matching over 7 bases. This CDR3 is built from 16 residues. Germline CDR1 reads MNHNS; CDR2 reads SASEGT. V shed 0 bases and J 4 bases; nucleotides not matched to a gene: 7. In DNA form, the CDR3 reads TGTGCCAGCAGTGAAGCGGGAGGGATAATGGCAGATACGCAGTATTTT. Amino acid sequence: CASSEAGGIMADTQYF.

The chain uses TRBV6-8 and TRBJ2-7; TRBD2 is a possible D gene (6 bases). Germline V lookup: CDR1 MNHGY, CDR2 SAAAGT. V gave up 2 bases and J gave up 6 bases, with 11 bases separating them. The CDR3 has 13 amino acids. The CDR3 spells CASSYVGTGEQYF. Written as DNA, the CDR3 is TGTGCCAGCAGTTACGTCGGGACTGGCGAGCAGTACTTC.

The chain links TRBV28 to TRBJ1-4, with 7 bases aligning to TRBD1. The CDR3 has 15 amino acids. After removal of 6 bases from V and 4 bases from J, the junction contained 8 bases not matched to a gene. The germline V gene encodes CDR1 MDHEN and CDR2 SYDVKM. The CDR3 DNA reads as TGTGCCAGCAGGTGGAAGGGGGCGGGTAATGAAAAACTGTTTTTT. The encoded protein is CASRWKGAGNEKLFF.

This clonotype came up many times. V and J are TRBV18 and TRBJ2-2, with TRBD2 matching over 13 bases. CDR3 length equals 16 residues. V shed 3 bases, J shed 5 bases, and the junction held 3 bases outside the gene matches. The germline V gene has CDR1 KGHSH and CDR2 LQKENI. Written as DNA, the CDR3 is TGTGCCAGCTCACCGACGGGACTAGCGGGGACCGGGGAGCTGTTTTTT. Amino acid sequence: CASSPTGLAGTGELFF.

This clonotype appeared many times. The chain links TRBV6-2 or TRBV6-3 to TRBJ1-5; D possibly corresponds to TRBD1 (6 bases). With 6 bases removed from V and 2 bases from J, the gap between germline ends came to 20 bases. The CDR3 consists of 17 residues. CDR1 is MNHEY, CDR2 SVGEGT, per germline. This CDR3 reads CASSQGLTGLGNQPQHF. CDR3 DNA: TGTGCCAGCAGCCAGGGCCTAACAGGGCTCGGCAATCAGCCCCAGCATTTT.

In its sample, this clonotype was seen many times. The rearrangement uses TRBV19 and TRBJ2-1; possible D gene TRBD2, 7 bases. The CDR3 is 13 amino acids. Germline CDR1 reads LNHDA; CDR2 reads SQIVND (reference sequence). V dropped 8 bases and J dropped 7 bases, with 15 bases sitting between them. Here the CDR3 DNA reads TGTGCCAGTGCGCGGGGGCGGAGGAATGAGCAGTTCTTC. Its protein is CASARGRRNEQFF.

This clonotype has just a few counts. V gene TRBV5-6 combines with J gene TRBJ2-5; D unclear. This CDR3 contains 13 residues. Germline V CDR1 and CDR2: SGHDT, YYEEEE. The germline V and J ends were trimmed by 1 base and 2 bases, with 6 bases remaining between them. For the CDR3, the DNA is TGTGCCAGCAGCTTGTCCTGGCAAGAGACCCAGTACTTC. Encoded protein: CASSLSWQETQYF.

This clonotype was recorded many times. V and J are TRBV12-3 or TRBV12-4 and TRBJ2-5; TRBD2 aligns across 10 bases. The CDR3 runs 15 residues. Trimming at V came to 3 bases and at J to 9 bases, leaving 10 bases not matched to a gene. CDR3 loop: CASSFWTSGGGAQYF. The DNA for the CDR3 is TGTGCCAGCAGTTTTTGGACTAGCGGCGGCGGGGCCCAGTACTTC.

The table lists this clonotype with a few counts. V is TRBV3-1 and J is TRBJ2-3; 8 nucleotides align to TRBD1. CDR1 and CDR2 (germline): LGHDT, YNNKEL (reference sequence). CDR3 length: 17 amino acids. The V segment lost 3 bases and the J segment 2 bases; nucleotides outside the gene matches: 10. CDR3 nucleotide sequence: TGTGCCAGCAGCCAGGCCGGACAGGGAGTGGTCACAGATACGCAGTATTTT. Protein product: CASSQAGQGVVTDTQYF.

A remark on this clonotype: This may stem from a read error, because a much larger clone lies one nucleotide away. The gene calls are TRBV6-1 and TRBJ2-6; perhaps TRBD1 as D (6 bases). The CDR3 consists of 15 residues. The germline gives CDR1 MNHNS, CDR2 SASEGT. DNA of the CDR3: TGTGCCAGCAGGGATGACAGGTCTGGGGCCAACGTCCTGGCTTTC. Translated, it gives CASRDDRSGANVLAF.

The genes are TRBV2 and TRBJ1-2; 9 positions agree with TRBD1. V lost 4 bases, J lost 2 bases, and 8 bases stayed unmatched. This CDR3 has 16 residues. Germline V CDR1 and CDR2: SNHLY, FYNNEI. The chain's CDR3 is CASSGWGQGTNYGYTF. The CDR3 bases are TGTGCCAGCAGTGGTTGGGGACAGGGAACCAACTATGGCTACACCTTC.

In this sample, this clonotype turned up many times. The V call is TRBV15, the J call TRBJ1-4; D possibly corresponds to TRBD1 (6 bases). V gave up 5 bases and J gave up 7 bases, with 17 bases separating them. Germline V gene sequence: CDR1 LNHNV, CDR2 YYDKDF (reference sequence). The CDR3 spans 15 residues. CDR3 bases: TGTGCCACCAGCGTCAGGGGAAGTTGGAGTGAAAAACTGTTTTTT. This gives the protein CATSVRGSWSEKLFF.

This clonotype was found many times. V usage is TRBV10-3 and J usage is TRBJ2-3; D might be TRBD1 (5 bases). CDR1 is ENHRY and CDR2 is SYGVKD in the germline V gene. The CDR3 has 18 residues. With 10 bases removed from V and 1 base from J, the gap between germline ends came to 27 bases. The CDR3, as DNA: TGTGCCAGCAGGGCAGGGCTCCTCCATCCACTTCGCACAGATACGCAGTATTTT. Residues: CASRAGLLHPLRTDTQYF.

Ten or more counts support this clonotype. The chain couples TRBV18 to TRBJ1-5; no clear D gene. The CDR3 consists of 16 residues. CDR1 and CDR2 from the germline V gene are KGHSH and LQKENI. The V and J ends lost 3 bases and 0 bases respectively, with 12 bases between them. CDR3 residues: CASSPGWGNSNQPQHF. The CDR3 DNA sequence: TGTGCCAGCTCACCGGGTTGGGGAAATAGCAATCAGCCCCAGCATTTT.